A selection of T cell receptor beta chains follows, all from one sample in a study of blood T cell repertoires in COVID-19. Measured with immunoSEQ multiplex PCR; TCRdb has only the in-frame clones, and not every one. The sample lists about 180,000 clones, just under 90% occurring once. Material: peripheral blood. The source of these receptors is a woman in her seventies with COVID-19, enrolled during active disease. Each CDR3 is given with its conserved first and last residue. A D gene is named only where the DNA matches it firmly. Some rows have no size entry. The others give once, few or many, or a class for an expanded clone.

d_gene,v_gene,j_gene,abundance,CDR3aa,CDR3nt
-,TRBV11-3,TRBJ2-3,-,CASSLTPIADTQYF,TGTGCCAGCAGCTTAACCCCTATCGCAGATACGCAGTATTTT
-,TRBV5-3,TRBJ2-2,-,CARSLRLANTGELFF,TGTGCCAGAAGCTTGCGACTAGCGAACACCGGGGAGCTGTTTTTT
-,TRBV28,TRBJ1-2,-,CASTRNYGYTF,TGTGCCAGCACCCGGAACTATGGCTACACCTTC
-,TRBV6-5,TRBJ2-3,-,CASRQAGDTQYF,TGTGCCAGCAGACAAGCCGGGGATACGCAGTATTTT
-,TRBV7-9,TRBJ2-5,once,CASSFRGALQETQYF,TGTGCCAGCAGCTTCCGGGGGGCCCTTCAAGAGACCCAGTACTTC
TRBD1,TRBV7-2,TRBJ1-2,-,CASSPPGPDRVGGYTF,TGTGCCAGCAGCCCCCCCGGCCCCGACAGGGTAGGCGGCTACACCTTC
-,TRBV3-1/TRBV3-2,TRBJ2-6,-,CASSGRVGVGANVLTF,TGTGCCAGCAGCGGAAGGGTAGGGGTCGGGGCCAACGTCCTGACTTTC
TRBD1,TRBV7-3,TRBJ1-6,-,CASSLRDRENSPLHF,TGTGCCAGCAGCTTACGGGACAGGGAAAATTCACCCCTCCACTTT
TRBD2,TRBV6-4,TRBJ2-3,once,CASRMIAGGQDTQYF,TGTGCCAGCAGGATGATAGCGGGAGGCCAGGATACGCAGTATTTT
-,TRBV14,TRBJ1-1,-,CASSQDYLEGIGTNTEAFF,TGTGCCAGCAGCCAAGATTACCTAGAGGGTATAGGTACGAACACTGAAGCTTTCTTT
TRBD2,TRBV7-3,TRBJ2-2,-,CASSASGGGTGELFF,TGTGCCAGCAGCGCTAGCGGCGGTGGTACCGGGGAGCTGTTTTTT
TRBD1,TRBV27,TRBJ1-6,-,CASSLIGTGNNSPLHF,TGTGCCAGCAGTTTAATAGGGACAGGGAATAATTCACCCCTCCACTTT
-,TRBV19,TRBJ2-7,-,CASSITGGLSYEQYF,TGTGCCAGTAGTATAACCGGGGGACTCTCCTACGAGCAGTACTTC
TRBD2,TRBV6-1,TRBJ2-3,-,CASSQGTSGITDTQYF,TGTGCCAGCAGTCAAGGGACTAGCGGGATCACAGATACGCAGTATTTT
-,TRBV2,TRBJ1-2,few,CASRSQDLGGYTF,TGTGCCAGCAGATCACAGGATTTAGGTGGCTACACCTTC
TRBD1,TRBV5-6,TRBJ1-2,-,CASSRTGGANYGYTF,TGTGCCAGCAGCCGGACAGGGGGCGCTAACTATGGCTACACCTTC
-,TRBV5-3,TRBJ1-5,-,CARSLSGRNQPQHF,TGTGCCAGAAGCTTGTCAGGGCGCAATCAGCCCCAGCATTTT
TRBD2,TRBV7-2,TRBJ2-3,-,CASSLITTGGRDTQYF,TGTGCCAGCAGCTTAATTACTACGGGAGGAAGAGATACGCAGTATTTT
TRBD2,TRBV10-3,TRBJ2-5,-,CAISESIGGSGQETQYF,TGTGCCATCAGTGAGTCGATCGGGGGGAGCGGCCAAGAGACCCAGTACTTC
-,TRBV4-1,TRBJ2-7,-,CASSQDWTVFYEQYF,TGCGCCAGCAGCCAAGATTGGACAGTTTTCTACGAGCAGTACTTC
-,TRBV5-4,TRBJ2-1,-,CASSRRNRVYNEQFF,TGTGCCAGCAGCCGCCGGAACAGGGTCTACAATGAGCAGTTCTTC
-,TRBV9,TRBJ2-3,-,CASSPSLGGDTQYF,TGTGCCAGCAGCCCATCCCTGGGAGGAGATACGCAGTATTTT
-,TRBV18,TRBJ2-7,-,CASSPRPQGNTYEQYF,TGTGCCAGCTCACCACGTCCCCAGGGAAATACCTACGAGCAGTACTTC
TRBD2,TRBV4-1,TRBJ2-1,-,CASSPGLAGENEQFF,TGCGCCAGCAGCCCTGGACTAGCGGGAGAGAATGAGCAGTTCTTC
TRBD1,TRBV28,TRBJ1-2,-,CASSLWDRVVGYTF,TGTGCCAGCAGTTTATGGGACAGGGTGGTGGGCTACACCTTC
-,TRBV30,TRBJ2-7,once,CAWDRASGYTYEQYF,TGTGCCTGGGACAGGGCTAGCGGGTATACCTACGAGCAGTACTTC
-,TRBV6-5,TRBJ2-1,-,CASSTSGNEQFF,TGTGCCAGCAGTACCTCGGGCAATGAGCAGTTCTTC
TRBD1,TRBV5-4,TRBJ2-7,-,CASSRTGGPYEQYF,TGTGCCAGCAGCAGGACAGGGGGCCCCTACGAGCAGTACTTC
-,TRBV30,TRBJ1-1,once,CASSLGRENTEAFF,TGTGCCTCCTCTCTAGGGCGGGAGAACACTGAAGCTTTCTTT
-,TRBV4-2,TRBJ2-7,-,CASSQVKSGYEQYF,TGTGCCAGCAGCCAAGTTAAGTCCGGTTACGAGCAGTACTTC
-,TRBV24-1,TRBJ1-2,-,CATSETKDYGYTF,TGTGCCACCAGTGAGACAAAGGACTATGGCTACACCTTC
TRBD2,TRBV27,TRBJ2-1,-,CASRQGLAGGTSYNEQFF,TGTGCCAGTCGACAGGGACTAGCGGGAGGTACGTCCTACAATGAGCAGTTCTTC
-,TRBV6-5,TRBJ1-1,-,CASSYPGAEAFF,TGTGCCAGCAGTTACCCCGGGGCTGAAGCTTTCTTT
-,TRBV6-5,TRBJ1-5,few,CASRDSSNQPQHF,TGTGCCAGCAGGGACAGTAGCAATCAGCCCCAGCATTTT
-,TRBV3-1/TRBV3-2,TRBJ1-2,few,CASSQPKAQGSGYTF,TGTGCCAGCAGCCAACCTAAGGCACAGGGCTCCGGCTACACCTTC
-,TRBV18,TRBJ2-7,-,CASSPSGEQYF,TGTGCCAGCTCACCCTCGGGCGAGCAGTACTTC
TRBD1,TRBV19,TRBJ1-4,once,CASSYGTATNEKLFF,TGTGCCAGTAGCTACGGGACAGCTACTAATGAAAAACTGTTTTTT
TRBD1,TRBV5-6,TRBJ2-5,-,CASSLGTGGWTRQETQYF,TGTGCCAGCAGCTTGGGGACAGGGGGTTGGACGAGGCAAGAGACCCAGTACTTC
TRBD2,TRBV7-2,TRBJ2-3,-,CASSLAYTGGQTDTQYF,TGTGCCAGCAGCTTAGCGTACACGGGAGGCCAGACAGATACGCAGTATTTT
-,TRBV5-1,TRBJ2-7,-,CAPITAYEQYF,TGCGCCCCAATCACAGCCTACGAGCAGTACTTC
-,TRBV30,TRBJ2-6,-,CAWSVRGIAGANVLTF,TGTGCCTGGAGTGTACGGGGGATCGCCGGGGCCAACGTCCTGACTTTC
-,TRBV6-6,TRBJ2-7,-,CAARGLTYEQYF,TGTGCCGCGAGAGGACTGACCTACGAGCAGTACTTC
-,TRBV10-3,TRBJ2-1,-,CAISELAGSYNEQFF,TGTGCCATCAGTGAGTTGGCGGGCTCCTACAATGAGCAGTTCTTC
-,TRBV27,TRBJ1-1,-,CASSLLDSLNTEAFF,TGTGCCAGCAGTTTATTGGACAGCTTGAACACTGAAGCTTTCTTT
-,TRBV7-9,TRBJ2-2,-,CASSSRGRGRVNGGELFF,TGTGCCAGCAGCTCGCGGGGCCGGGGCCGGGTGAACGGCGGGGAGCTGTTTTTT
TRBD2,TRBV7-3,TRBJ2-3,-,CASSLTLTGTSGRHTQYF,TGTGCCAGCAGCCTTACACTAACGGGGACTAGCGGGCGCCATACGCAGTATTTT
TRBD1,TRBV6-5,TRBJ1-5,once,CASSVDRGNQPQHF,TGTGCCAGCAGCGTCGACAGGGGGAATCAGCCCCAGCATTTT
-,TRBV10-3,TRBJ2-2,-,CAIKRERNTGELFF,TGTGCCATCAAAAGGGAGCGGAACACCGGGGAGCTGTTTTTT
-,TRBV18,TRBJ1-5,-,CASSPFRNSNQPQHF,TGTGCCAGCTCACCATTCAGAAATAGCAATCAGCCCCAGCATTTT
-,TRBV12-3/TRBV12-4,TRBJ2-3,-,CASSLRSTDTQYF,TGTGCCAGCAGTTTGAGGAGCACAGATACGCAGTATTTT
TRBD2,TRBV7-9,TRBJ2-1,-,CASSPGLVTDNEQFF,TGTGCCAGCAGCCCGGGACTAGTCACCGACAATGAGCAGTTCTTC
TRBD1,TRBV11-3,TRBJ2-1,-,CASSPGQSYNEQFF,TGTGCCAGCAGTCCGGGACAGTCCTACAATGAGCAGTTCTTC
TRBD1,TRBV5-5,TRBJ1-4,-,CASRGTDTTNEKLFF,TGTGCCAGCAGGGGGACAGATACAACTAATGAAAAACTGTTTTTT